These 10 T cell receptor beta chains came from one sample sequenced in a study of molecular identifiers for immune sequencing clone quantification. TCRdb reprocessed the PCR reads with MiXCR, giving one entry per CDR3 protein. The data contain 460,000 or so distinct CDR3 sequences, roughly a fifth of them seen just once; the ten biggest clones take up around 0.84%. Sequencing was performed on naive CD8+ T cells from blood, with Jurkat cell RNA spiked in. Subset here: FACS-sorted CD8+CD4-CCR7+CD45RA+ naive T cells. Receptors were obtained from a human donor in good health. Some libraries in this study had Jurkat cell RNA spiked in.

CDR3 sequence: CASSFVDRREAFF. The CDR3 bases are TGTGCCAGCAGCTTTGTTGATCGGAGGGAAGCTTTCTTT. This sequence joins TRBV7-9 and TRBJ1-1; no clear D gene. Germline CDR1 reads SEHNR; CDR2 reads FQNEAQ (reference sequence). CDR3 length: 13 amino acids. V lost 3 bases to trimming and J lost 8 bases, with 13 bases between them.

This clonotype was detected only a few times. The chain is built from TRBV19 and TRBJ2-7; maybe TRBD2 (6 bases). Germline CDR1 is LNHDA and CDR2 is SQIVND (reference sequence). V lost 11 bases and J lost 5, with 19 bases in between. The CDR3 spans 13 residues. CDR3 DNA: TGTGCCGCACAAGAAGGAGGGAGCCACGAGCAGTACTTC. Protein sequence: CAAQEGGSHEQYF. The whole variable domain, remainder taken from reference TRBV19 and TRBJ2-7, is DGGITQSPKYLFRKEGQNVTLSCEQNLNHDAMYWYRQDPGQGLRLIYYSQIVNDFQKGDIAEGYSVSREKKESFPLTVTSAQKNPTAFYLCAAQEGGSHEQYFGPGTRLTVT.

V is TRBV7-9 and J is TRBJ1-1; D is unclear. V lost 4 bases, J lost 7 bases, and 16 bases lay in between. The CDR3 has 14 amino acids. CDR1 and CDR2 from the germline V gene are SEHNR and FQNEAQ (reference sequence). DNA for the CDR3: TGTGCCAGCAGCTCCCCCCTGAAAGTGGGTGAAGCTTTCTTT. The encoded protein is CASSSPLKVGEAFF.

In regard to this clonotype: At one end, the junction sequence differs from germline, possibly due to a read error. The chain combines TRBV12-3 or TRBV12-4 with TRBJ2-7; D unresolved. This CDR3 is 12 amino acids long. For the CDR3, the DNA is TGTGCCAGCAGTTTTAAAACCTACGAGCTGTACTTC. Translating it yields CASSFKTYELYF.

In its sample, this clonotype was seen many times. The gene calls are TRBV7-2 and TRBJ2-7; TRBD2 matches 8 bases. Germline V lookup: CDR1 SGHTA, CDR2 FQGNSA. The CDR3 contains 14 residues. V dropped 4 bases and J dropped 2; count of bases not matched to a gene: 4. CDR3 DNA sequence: TGTGCCAGCAGCTCAGTGACTAGCGCCTACGAGCAGTACTTC. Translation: CASSSVTSAYEQYF.

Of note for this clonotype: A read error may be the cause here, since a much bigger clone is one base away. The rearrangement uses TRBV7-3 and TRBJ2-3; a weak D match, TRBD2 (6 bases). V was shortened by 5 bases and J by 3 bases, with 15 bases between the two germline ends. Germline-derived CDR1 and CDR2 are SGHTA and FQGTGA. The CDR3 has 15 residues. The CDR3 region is CASSPGVGETDTQYF. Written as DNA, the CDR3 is TGTGCCAGCAGCCCGGGGGTTGGAGAAACAGATACGCAGTATTTT.

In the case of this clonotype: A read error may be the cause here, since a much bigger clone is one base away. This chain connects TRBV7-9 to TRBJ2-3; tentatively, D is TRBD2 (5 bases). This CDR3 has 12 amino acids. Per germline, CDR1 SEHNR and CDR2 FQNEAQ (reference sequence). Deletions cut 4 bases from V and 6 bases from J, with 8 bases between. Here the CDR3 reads CASSSCGDTQYF. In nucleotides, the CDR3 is TGTGCCAGCAGCTCCTGCGGGGATACGCAGTATTTT.

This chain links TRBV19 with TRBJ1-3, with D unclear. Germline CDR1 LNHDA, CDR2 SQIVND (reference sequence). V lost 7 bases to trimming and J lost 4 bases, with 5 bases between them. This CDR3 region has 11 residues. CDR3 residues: CASKQGNTIYF. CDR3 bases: TGTGCCAGTAAACAAGGAAACACCATATATTTT.

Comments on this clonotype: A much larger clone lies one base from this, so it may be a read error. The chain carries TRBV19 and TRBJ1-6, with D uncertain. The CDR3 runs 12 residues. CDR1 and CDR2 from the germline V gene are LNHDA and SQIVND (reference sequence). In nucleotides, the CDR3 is TGTGCCAGTAGTATGACCGGTTCACCCCCCCACTTT. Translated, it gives CASSMTGSPPHF. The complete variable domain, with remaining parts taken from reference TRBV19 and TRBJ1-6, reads DGGITQSPKYLFRKEGQNVTLSCEQNLNHDAMYWYRQDPGQGLRLIYYSQIVNDFQKGDIAEGYSVSREKKESFPLTVTSAQKNPTAFYLCASSMTGSPPHFGNGTRLTVT.

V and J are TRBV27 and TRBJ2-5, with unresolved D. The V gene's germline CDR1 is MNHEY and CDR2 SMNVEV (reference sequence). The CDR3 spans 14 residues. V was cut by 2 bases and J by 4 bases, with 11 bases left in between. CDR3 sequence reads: CASSLIGSGETQYF. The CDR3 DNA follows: TGTGCCAGCAGTTTAATCGGGTCAGGAGAGACCCAGTACTTC.